A single sample is the source of the 26 T cell receptor beta chains below, sequenced in a study of lymphopenia after photon versus proton radiotherapy. Data came from immunoSEQ multiplex PCR; TCRdb stores just in-frame clones and leaves some out. This repertoire shows more than 70,000 clones, around 83% found once; its top ten account for approximately 1.4%. Here the sequenced sample was peripheral blood, taken from a patient treated with proton-based radiotherapy. Receptors originate from a man aged 55 to 69 with pancreatic cancer.

A few counts support this clone. The chain is built from TRBV5-4 and TRBJ2-7, with a tentative D call TRBD2 (5 bases). Germline V CDR1 and CDR2: SGHNT, YYREEE (reference sequence). The CDR3 sequence is 14 residues long. The V and J ends lost 6 bases and 9 bases respectively, with 22 bases between them. Here the CDR3 reads CASTEGPRGDGQYF. The CDR3 DNA reads as TGTGCCAGCACCGAGGGCCCTCGTGGAGATGGGCAGTACTTC.

This chain connects TRBV7-9 to TRBJ2-2, with D maybe TRBD2 (7 bases). The V gene lost 6 bases and the J gene lost 3 bases, with 11 bases spanning the gap. The CDR3 contains 14 residues. Per germline, CDR1 SEHNR and CDR2 FQNEAQ (reference sequence). The CDR3 loop is CASRTGGDTGELFF. CDR3 coding DNA: TGTGCCAGCAGAACGGGGGGCGACACCGGGGAGCTGTTTTTT. Combining the CDR3 with reference TRBV7-9 and TRBJ2-2 gives the whole variable domain DTGVSQNPRHKITKRGQNVTFRCDPISEHNRLYWYRQTLGQGPEFLTYFQNEAQLEKSRLLSDRFSAERPKGSFSTLEIQRTEQGDSAMYLCASRTGGDTGELFFGEGSRLTVL.

This chain connects TRBV5-5 to TRBJ1-1; D unclear. The CDR3 has 13 amino acids. Trimming removed 1 base at V and 1 base at J, with 5 bases between. The V gene's germline CDR1 is SGHKS and CDR2 YYEKEE (reference sequence). For the CDR3, the DNA is TGTGCCAGCAGCTTGTCCAGGAACACTGAAGCTTTCTTT. This codes for CASSLSRNTEAFF. The variable domain in full, with the rest retrieved from reference TRBV5-5 and TRBJ1-1, is DAGVTQSPTHLIKTRGQQVTLRCSPISGHKSVSWYQQVLGQGPQFIFQYYEKEERGRGNFPDRFSARQFPNYSSELNVNALLLGDSALYLCASSLSRNTEAFFGQGTRLTVV.

The chain carries TRBV7-8 and TRBJ2-7, with 8 nucleotides matching TRBD2. The CDR3 sequence is 14 residues long. The V gene's germline CDR1 is SGHVS and CDR2 FQNEAQ. V was pared by 5 bases and J by 1 base, with 4 bases of the junction left unmatched. This chain's CDR3 is CASSLLAVSYEQYF. CDR3 in DNA: TGTGCCAGCAGCCTACTAGCGGTATCCTACGAGCAGTACTTC.

The chain is built from TRBV9 and TRBJ2-5, with D unclear. This CDR3 has 14 residues. V was clipped by 0 bases and J by 5 bases, with 11 bases between them. Germline V gives CDR1 SGDLS, CDR2 YYNGEE. The CDR3 reads CASSVGTARETQYF. The CDR3 coding sequence is TGTGCCAGCAGCGTAGGGACGGCGCGGGAGACCCAGTACTTC.

The rearrangement uses TRBV5-1 and TRBJ2-1, with 13 bases matching TRBD2. V trimming: 2 bases; J trimming: 9 bases; junction bases outside the gene matches: 8. The CDR3 has 16 amino acids. CDR1 is SGHRS, CDR2 YFSETQ, per germline. The CDR3 DNA follows: TGCGCCAGCAGCTTACTAGCGGGAGGGCTTCGTGGTGAGCAGTTCTTC. It is translated as CASSLLAGGLRGEQFF.

J is TRBJ1-4 and V is TRBV6-5; a possible D gene is TRBD1 (6 bases). The CDR3 is 14 amino acids. V lost 0 bases to trimming and J lost 7 bases, with 9 bases between them. The germline CDR1 and CDR2 sequences are MNHEY and SVGAGI. This CDR3 is CASSYSGGTEKLFF. CDR3 nucleotides: TGTGCCAGCAGTTACTCGGGGGGCACTGAAAAACTGTTTTTT.

In the case of this clone: The sample has other DNA sequences that encode this CDR3 too. The chain is built from TRBV5-1 and TRBJ2-3; D is possibly TRBD1 (5 bases). The V gene's germline CDR1 is SGHRS and CDR2 YFSETQ. V was trimmed by 4 bases and J by 3 bases, leaving 9 bases between them. This CDR3 has 13 amino acids. CDR3 sequence (DNA): TGCGCCAGCAGCCTGGGGCCGACAGATACGCAGTATTTT. Protein product: CASSLGPTDTQYF. The whole variable domain, remainder taken from reference TRBV5-1 and TRBJ2-3, is KAGVTQTPRYLIKTRGQQVTLSCSPISGHRSVSWYQQTPGQGLQFLFEYFSETQRNKGNFPGRFSGRQFSNSRSEMNVSTLELGDSALYLCASSLGPTDTQYFGPGTRLTVL.

The gene calls are TRBV18 and TRBJ2-1; D is perhaps TRBD2 (5 bases). The V gene's germline CDR1 is KGHSH and CDR2 LQKENI. This CDR3 region has 12 residues. Trimming removed 3 bases from V and 7 bases from J, with 7 bases in between. The CDR3 nucleotides read TGTGCCAGCTCACCGGAGCGGAATGAGCAGTTCTTC. Translation gives CASSPERNEQFF.

This clone was counted between two and nine times. V is TRBV15 and J is TRBJ2-3; D assignment may be TRBD1 or TRBD2 (6 bases each). Germline CDR1 reads LNHNV; CDR2 reads YYDKDF (reference sequence). The V and J ends lost 9 bases and 0 bases respectively, with 22 bases between them. The CDR3 consists of 17 residues. As DNA, the CDR3 is TGTGCCACTTCAAGGGGGGCAGGGGCTTTAAGCACAGATACGCAGTATTTT. Amino acid sequence: CATSRGAGALSTDTQYF.

The chain has TRBV7-2 and TRBJ2-2; possibly TRBD1 or TRBD2 for D (5 bases each). Germline V CDR1 and CDR2: SGHTA, FQGNSA. V shed 4 bases and J shed 3 bases, with 15 bases lying between them. This CDR3 region has 16 residues. The DNA for the CDR3 is TGTGCCAGCAGCTCTACCTACGGGACCTACACCGGGGAGCTGTTTTTT. It yields the protein CASSSTYGTYTGELFF.

This clone has just a few counts. The gene calls are TRBV7-3 and TRBJ2-2; D perhaps matches TRBD2 (6 bases). Germline CDR1 is SGHTA and CDR2 is FQGTGA. The CDR3 contains 14 residues. Trimming cost V 5 bases and J 4 bases, with 11 bases left between them. The CDR3 DNA is TGTGCCAGCAGCACGCCCGGGGGCACCGGGGAGCTGTTTTTT. Its translation: CASSTPGGTGELFF.

V is TRBV5-6 and J is TRBJ2-7; 7 bases line up with TRBD2. V dropped 3 bases and J dropped 2; count of bases not matched to a gene: 5. Germline assignment: CDR1 SGHDT and CDR2 YYEEEE. The CDR3 is 14 amino acids. CDR3 DNA sequence: TGTGCCAGCAGCTCCTTGGGACTAACCTACGAGCAGTACTTC. Its translation: CASSSLGLTYEQYF.

The rearrangement links TRBV28 to TRBJ2-7; D possibly matches TRBD1 or TRBD2 (5 bases each). Germline V lookup: CDR1 MDHEN, CDR2 SYDVKM. The CDR3 is made up of 12 amino acids. The V end lost 8 bases, the J end lost 7 bases, and 15 bases lay between the germline ends. In DNA form, the CDR3 reads TGTGCCAGCCAGGGACCCAAAAGGGAGCAGTACTTC. It translates to CASQGPKREQYF.

J is TRBJ1-4 and V is TRBV28; D may be TRBD1 (5 bases). Germline V gene data show CDR1 as MDHEN and CDR2 as SYDVKM. The CDR3 runs to 14 residues. V lost 2 bases, J lost 8 bases, and 12 bases lay in between. CDR3 amino acids: CASSLGGREEKLFF. CDR3 in DNA: TGTGCCAGCAGTTTAGGAGGCAGGGAAGAAAAACTGTTTTTT.

This clone came up a few times. The rearrangement links TRBV7-2 to TRBJ1-1, with 7 nucleotides matching TRBD1. Losses at the gene ends were 2 bases for V and 2 bases for J; bases not matched to a gene: 2. Germline V CDR1 and CDR2: SGHTA, FQGNSA. This CDR3 has 14 residues. The CDR3 sequence is CASSLRTGNTEAFF. CDR3 bases: TGTGCCAGCAGCTTACGGACAGGAAACACTGAAGCTTTCTTT.

This chain connects TRBV5-4 to TRBJ2-1, with D possibly TRBD2 on 5 matching bases. CDR1 and CDR2 (germline): SGHNT, YYREEE (reference sequence). The CDR3 runs 17 residues. Between the trimmed V and J ends, which lost 4 bases and 8 bases, there was a span of 25 bases. The CDR3 DNA reads TGTGCCAGCAGCAAAGAGGGCATATCCACGGTGGGCGATGAGCAGTTCTTC. Its protein product is CASSKEGISTVGDEQFF.

The chain uses TRBV5-8 and TRBJ1-5; D uncertain. The V gene lost 6 bases and the J gene lost 6 bases, with 13 bases spanning the gap. The length of the CDR3 is 13 residues. Germline V gives CDR1 SGHTS, CDR2 YDEGEE. This CDR3 reads CASNNRNGQPQHF. CDR3 nucleotides: TGTGCCAGCAACAATCGCAACGGTCAGCCCCAGCATTTT.

This chain uses TRBV15 with TRBJ1-4; D is undetermined. The CDR3 has 15 amino acids. The V gene lost 0 bases and the J gene lost 5 bases, with 10 bases spanning the gap. Germline V lookup: CDR1 LNHNV, CDR2 YYDKDF (reference sequence). The CDR3 coding sequence is TGTGCCACCAGCAGAGATGCGGAGTCCAATGAAAAACTGTTTTTT. This codes for CATSRDAESNEKLFF.

The count of this clone is one. The V gene is TRBV5-4, the J gene TRBJ2-3, with TRBD2 matching 8 bases. Losses at the gene ends were 8 bases for V and 4 bases for J; bases not matched to a gene: 9. The CDR3 loop spans 14 amino acids. CDR1 SGHNT and CDR2 YYREEE come from the germline V gene (reference sequence). CDR3 sequence (DNA): TGTGCCAGTCAGCGGGAGTTGGTTTCAGATACGCAGTATTTT. Protein: CASQRELVSDTQYF.

J is TRBJ2-7 and V is TRBV7-8; D possibly corresponds to TRBD2 (6 bases). CDR3 length: 17 amino acids. Germline loops: CDR1 SGHVS, CDR2 FQNEAQ. Trimming took off 1 base at V and 4 bases at J, with 20 bases between the two ends. Here the CDR3 reads CASSLGPRDSASYEQYF. The CDR3 DNA is TGTGCCAGCAGCTTAGGACCCCGGGACTCCGCGAGTTACGAGCAGTACTTC.

The CDR3 DNA is TGTGCCAGTAGACCGGGGACTCAAGCCAAAAACATTCAGTACTTC. Translating gives CASRPGTQAKNIQYF. This chain connects TRBV19 to TRBJ2-4; D is possibly TRBD2 (6 bases). Trimming shortened V by 6 bases and J by 0 bases, and 12 bases separated the two germline ends. CDR3 size: 15 residues. The V gene's germline CDR1 is LNHDA and CDR2 SQIVND (reference sequence).

This chain connects TRBV7-3 to TRBJ1-1; weak D call: TRBD1 (5 bases). The CDR3 is 16 amino acids. The germline V gene encodes CDR1 SGHTA and CDR2 FQGTGA. The germline V and J ends were trimmed by 5 bases and 2 bases, with 18 bases remaining between them. CDR3 DNA sequence: TGTGCCAGCAGCCGACTGGGGGGGAGAGTAAACACTGAAGCTTTCTTT. This gives the protein CASSRLGGRVNTEAFF.

This clone was observed a single time. This chain joins TRBV19 and TRBJ2-2; D may be TRBD1 (5 bases). V shed 8 bases and J shed 0 bases, with 10 bases lying between them. The CDR3 spans 14 residues. Germline CDR1 is LNHDA and CDR2 is SQIVND (reference sequence). The CDR3 DNA follows: TGTGCCAGTCACAACAGGCCGAACACCGGGGAGCTGTTTTTT. Protein sequence: CASHNRPNTGELFF.

This clone has a handful of counts. The genes are TRBV6-1 and TRBJ1-1; possible D gene TRBD1, 6 bases. Between the trimmed V and J ends, which lost 5 bases and 4 bases, there was a span of 14 bases. Germline assignment: CDR1 MNHNS and CDR2 SASEGT. The CDR3 is 14 amino acids. The CDR3, as DNA: TGTGCCAGCAGTCGAGGGGGGGTTGGCACTGAAGCTTTCTTT. It is translated as CASSRGGVGTEAFF.

J is TRBJ2-3 and V is TRBV18, with 15 bases fitting TRBD2. Looked up from germline, CDR1 is KGHSH and CDR2 is LQKENI. J lost 3 bases, V lost 3 bases, and 4 bases had no gene match. CDR3 length equals 17 residues. The CDR3 DNA reads as TGTGCCAGCTCACCTATGGGACTAGCGGGAGGAACAGATACGCAGTATTTT. This codes for CASSPMGLAGGTDTQYF.